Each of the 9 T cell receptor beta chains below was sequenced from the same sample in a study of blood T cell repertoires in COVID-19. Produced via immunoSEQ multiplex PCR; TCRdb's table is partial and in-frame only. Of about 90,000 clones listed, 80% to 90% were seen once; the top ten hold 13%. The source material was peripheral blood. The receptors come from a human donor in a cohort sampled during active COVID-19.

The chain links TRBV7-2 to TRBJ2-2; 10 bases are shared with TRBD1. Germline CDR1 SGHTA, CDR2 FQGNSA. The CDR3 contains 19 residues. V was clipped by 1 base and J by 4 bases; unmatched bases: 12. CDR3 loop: CASSLEFLVGTGATGELFF. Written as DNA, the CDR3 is TGTGCCAGCAGCTTAGAATTTTTAGTCGGGACAGGGGCCACCGGGGAGCTGTTTTTT.

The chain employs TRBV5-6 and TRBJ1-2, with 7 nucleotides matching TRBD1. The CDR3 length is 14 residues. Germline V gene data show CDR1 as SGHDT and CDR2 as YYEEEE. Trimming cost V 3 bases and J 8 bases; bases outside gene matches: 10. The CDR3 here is CASSSFDRVGGYTF. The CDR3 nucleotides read TGTGCCAGCAGCTCATTTGACAGGGTTGGCGGCTACACCTTC.

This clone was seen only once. The CDR3 DNA reads as TGTGCCAGCACCGCTAGACCGAACACTGAAGCTTTCTTT. Translated, it gives CASTARPNTEAFF. The rearrangement joins TRBV2 to TRBJ1-1; no clear D gene. This CDR3 has 13 amino acids. V was pared by 7 bases and J by 1 base, with 10 bases between. The germline gives CDR1 SNHLY, CDR2 FYNNEI.

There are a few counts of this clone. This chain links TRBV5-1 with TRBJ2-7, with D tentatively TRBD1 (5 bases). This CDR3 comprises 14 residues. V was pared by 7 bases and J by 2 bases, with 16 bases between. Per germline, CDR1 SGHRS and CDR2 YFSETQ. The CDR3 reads CASQSGQSAYEQYF. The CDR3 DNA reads TGCGCCAGCCAATCAGGGCAATCAGCCTACGAGCAGTACTTC.

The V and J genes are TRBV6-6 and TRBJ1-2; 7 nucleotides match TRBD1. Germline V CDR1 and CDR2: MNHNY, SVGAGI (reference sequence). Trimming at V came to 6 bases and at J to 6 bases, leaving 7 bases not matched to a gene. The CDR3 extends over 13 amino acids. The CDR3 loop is CASRPGQSDGYTF. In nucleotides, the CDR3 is TGTGCCAGCAGACCGGGACAGAGTGATGGCTACACCTTC.

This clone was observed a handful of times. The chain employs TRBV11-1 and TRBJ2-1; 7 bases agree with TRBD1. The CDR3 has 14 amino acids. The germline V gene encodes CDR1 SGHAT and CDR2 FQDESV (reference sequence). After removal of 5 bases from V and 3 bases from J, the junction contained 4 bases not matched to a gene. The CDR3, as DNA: TGTGCCAGCAGCCTAAGGGACAGCTACAATGAGCAGTTCTTC. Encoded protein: CASSLRDSYNEQFF.

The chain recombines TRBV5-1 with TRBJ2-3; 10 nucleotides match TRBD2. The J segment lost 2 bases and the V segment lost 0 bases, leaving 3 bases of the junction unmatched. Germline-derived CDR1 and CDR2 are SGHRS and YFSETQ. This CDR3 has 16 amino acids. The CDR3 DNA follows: TGCGCCAGCAGCTTGGGACTAGCGGGCTTCACAGATACGCAGTATTTT. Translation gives CASSLGLAGFTDTQYF.

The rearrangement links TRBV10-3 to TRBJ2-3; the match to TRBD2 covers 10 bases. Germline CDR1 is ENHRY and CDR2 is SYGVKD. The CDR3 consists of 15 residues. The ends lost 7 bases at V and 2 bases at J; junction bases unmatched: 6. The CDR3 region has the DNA TGTGCCATCAAAGGGGGACTAGCGAACACAGATACGCAGTATTTT. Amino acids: CAIKGGLANTDTQYF.

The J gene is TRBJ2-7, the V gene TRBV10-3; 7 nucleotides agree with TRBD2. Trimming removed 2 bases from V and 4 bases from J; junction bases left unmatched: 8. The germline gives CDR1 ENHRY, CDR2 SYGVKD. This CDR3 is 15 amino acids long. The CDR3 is CAISERGAGEYEQYF. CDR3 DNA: TGTGCCATCAGTGAGAGGGGTGCGGGGGAATACGAGCAGTACTTC.